This TCR beta chain comes out of a study of T cell responses to AZD1222 COVID-19 vaccine. General study findings and limits: In a largely white British group with more females than males, clonal diversity was possibly underestimated. Baseline seropositives among AZD1222 recipients totaled only five or six.

The assay was immunoSEQ multiplex PCR, and TCRdb's table has in-frame clones only and misses some. The sample has around 110,000 clones; over 75% are singletons. This clone was counted once. Antigen unknown. This clonotype originated in an adult in good health. The starting material was peripheral blood, obtained on day 0 of AZD1222 vaccination.

The CDR3 here is CASSLTRQNYGYTF. DNA of the CDR3: TGTGCCAGCAGCTTAACGAGACAAAACTATGGCTACACCTTC. V usage is TRBV11-2 and J usage is TRBJ1-2; D is uncertain. This CDR3 spans 14 amino acids. The V gene lost 2 bases and the J gene lost 2 bases, with 9 bases spanning the gap. From germline, CDR1 is SGHAT and CDR2 FQNNGV.